The next 30 T cell receptor beta chains were all read from a single sample in a study of cytomegalovirus exposure and HLA in healthy donors. Both 60 Vbeta primers and 13 Jbeta primers went into the PCR. Assay: immunoSEQ multiplex PCR; the TCRdb copy retains only in-frame clones and omits some. The profile covers under 200,000 clones, with approximately 80% appearing a single time and roughly 2.6% taken by the ten largest. The sample comprised PBMCs. These receptors all stem from a woman in her thirties or forties in good health and CMV-seropositive.

The CDR3 nucleotides are TGTGCCAGCAGGGACAGGGGTTCTGGAAACACCATATATTTT. This gives the protein CASRDRGSGNTIYF. The J gene is TRBJ1-3, the V gene TRBV11-2; 9 nucleotides line up with TRBD1. V shed 6 bases and J 1 base; nucleotides not matched to a gene: 1. The CDR3 has 14 residues. The germline CDR1 and CDR2 sequences are SGHAT and FQNNGV.

The chain combines TRBV28 with TRBJ1-1, with D unresolved. This CDR3 has 14 amino acids. Germline V gives CDR1 MDHEN, CDR2 SYDVKM. V lost 6 bases to trimming and J lost 1 base, with 12 bases between them. CDR3 loop: CASRGNHANTEAFF. Here the CDR3 DNA reads TGTGCCAGCAGGGGCAACCATGCGAACACTGAAGCTTTCTTT.

The V gene is TRBV4-3, the J gene TRBJ1-2, with D unclear. Germline CDR1 reads LGHNA; CDR2 reads YSLEER. The V end was cut by 1 base, the J end by 5 bases, with 20 bases between. This CDR3 region has 17 residues. As DNA, the CDR3 is TGCGCCAGCAGCCAAGTCCATATGGGTGGAGGGCTTTATGGCTACACCTTC. Its translation: CASSQVHMGGGLYGYTF.

The chain recombines TRBV6-5 with TRBJ1-2, with TRBD1 matching over 8 bases. The germline V gene has CDR1 MNHEY and CDR2 SVGAGI. V dropped 5 bases and J dropped 3; count of bases not matched to a gene: 8. This CDR3 is 15 amino acids long. CDR3 nucleotide sequence: TGTGCCAGCAGTGGCGACAGGGGCCCCTACTATGGCTACACCTTC. The encoded protein is CASSGDRGPYYGYTF.

This chain joins TRBV7-2 and TRBJ2-7; 7 bases agree with TRBD1. The CDR3 consists of 14 residues. V dropped 5 bases and J dropped 10; count of bases not matched to a gene: 14. Germline V gene sequence: CDR1 SGHTA, CDR2 FQGNSA. Here the CDR3 reads CASSKNSDRQGQYF. DNA for the CDR3: TGTGCCAGCAGCAAGAACTCCGACAGACAGGGACAGTACTTC.

The gene calls are TRBV27 and TRBJ1-2, with D perhaps TRBD1 (6 bases). The V and J ends lost 2 bases and 5 bases respectively, with 12 bases between them. The germline V gene encodes CDR1 MNHEY and CDR2 SMNVEV (reference sequence). The length of the CDR3 is 14 residues. The CDR3: CASSLGPRGYGYTF. The CDR3 nucleotides read TGTGCCAGCAGTTTAGGGCCTAGGGGGTATGGCTACACCTTC.

J is TRBJ1-6 and V is TRBV19, with TRBD1 identical over 9 bases. The CDR3 covers 15 residues. V shed 5 bases, J shed 9 bases, and the junction held 8 bases outside the gene matches. Germline CDR1 reads LNHDA; CDR2 reads SQIVND (reference sequence). The CDR3: CASSRADRGVSPLHF. The DNA for the CDR3 is TGTGCCAGTAGTCGGGCCGACAGGGGGGTTTCACCCCTCCACTTT.

The chain couples TRBV5-6 to TRBJ1-3; D is undetermined. The CDR3 is 15 residues long. Germline CDR1 SGHDT, CDR2 YYEEEE. V dropped 0 bases and J dropped 1 base, with 8 bases sitting between them. This CDR3 is CASSLAAGSGNTIYF. The CDR3 DNA follows: TGTGCCAGCAGCTTGGCTGCCGGGTCTGGAAACACCATATATTTT.

This CDR3 reads CASSPGTGPGELFF. CDR3 sequence (DNA): TGTGCCAGCAGTCCCGGGACAGGGCCCGGGGAGCTGTTTTTT. V is TRBV5-4 and J is TRBJ2-2; 9 bases line up with TRBD1. This CDR3 is built from 14 residues. The germline V gene has CDR1 SGHNT and CDR2 YYREEE (reference sequence). V shed 5 bases and J 6 bases; nucleotides not matched to a gene: 5.

This clone has only a few counts. The sample carries other DNA sequences with the same CDR3. The chain's CDR3 is CASSLTVNTEAFF. The CDR3 DNA is TGCGCCAGCAGCTTGACAGTGAACACTGAAGCTTTCTTT. The chain couples TRBV5-1 to TRBJ1-1; unclear D gene. The germline V gene has CDR1 SGHRS and CDR2 YFSETQ. The V end was cut by 1 base, the J end by 0 bases, with 4 bases between. The CDR3 covers 13 residues.

In DNA, the CDR3 is TGTGCCAGCACCTCGGGCGGGGGCCCGACCCAGTACTTC. It codes for CASTSGGGPTQYF. The chain links TRBV11-3 to TRBJ2-5; D is possibly TRBD2 (7 bases). CDR3 length: 13 residues. Germline CDR1 SGHNT, CDR2 YENEEA. With 7 bases removed from V and 7 bases from J, the gap between germline ends came to 16 bases.

The rearrangement joins TRBV7-9 to TRBJ1-4, with 10 positions matching TRBD1. V lost 7 bases, J lost 6 bases, and 5 bases stayed unmatched. Germline CDR1 SEHNR, CDR2 FQNEAQ (reference sequence). This CDR3 is built from 14 residues. CDR3 nucleotide sequence: TGTGCCAGCACCCGGGGGACAGGGGATGAAAAACTGTTTTTT. Translating it yields CASTRGTGDEKLFF.

This clone occurred a few times. V gene TRBV5-1 combines with J gene TRBJ2-1; 11 nucleotides line up with TRBD2. Looked up from germline, CDR1 is SGHRS and CDR2 is YFSETQ. Trimming took 3 bases from V and 6 from J; bases not matched to a gene: 5. The CDR3 length is 15 residues. Written as DNA, the CDR3 is TGCGCCAGCAGCTCCTCCGGGACTAGCGGCAATGAGCAGTTCTTC. Its translation is CASSSSGTSGNEQFF.

This chain links TRBV4-1 with TRBJ1-1, with 7 bases fitting TRBD1. The CDR3 is made up of 16 amino acids. Germline trimming cut 4 bases from V and 2 bases from J; bases unmatched to any gene: 10. Germline assignment: CDR1 MGHRA and CDR2 YSYEKL. CDR3 nucleotide sequence: TGCGCCAGCAGCCGCACGCCGGGACAGTTCAACACTGAAGCTTTCTTT. It codes for CASSRTPGQFNTEAFF.

This clone was found a few times. The same CDR3 is also encoded by other DNA sequences in this sample. The chain couples TRBV6-5 to TRBJ1-2, with 8 bases fitting TRBD1. This CDR3 region has 13 residues. Germline-derived CDR1 and CDR2 are MNHEY and SVGAGI. J was trimmed by 3 bases and V by 5 bases; bases with no gene match: 2. The CDR3 DNA follows: TGTGCCAGCAGTCCAGGGGGCGACTATGGCTACACCTTC. Amino acid sequence: CASSPGGDYGYTF.

The rearrangement joins TRBV30 to TRBJ2-5; TRBD1 matches at 8 bases. Near its end, the DNA agrees better with TRBJ2-7, so the J call may be wrong. Germline-derived CDR1 and CDR2 are GTSNPN and SVGIG (reference sequence). CDR3 length equals 14 residues. DNA of the CDR3: TGTGCCTGGAGTGTACTGACAGGGGCCCACGAGCAGTACTTC. This sequence encodes CAWSVLTGAHEQYF.

The genes are TRBV5-4 and TRBJ2-1; 10 bases map to TRBD1. With 3 bases clipped from V and 12 bases from J, the junction kept 3 bases outside the gene matches. The CDR3 spans 12 residues. CDR1 SGHNT and CDR2 YYREEE come from the germline V gene (reference sequence). CDR3 sequence: CASSSGTGAQFF. The CDR3 bases are TGTGCCAGCAGCTCCGGGACAGGGGCGCAGTTCTTC.

The rearrangement links TRBV6-6 to TRBJ2-7; D call uncertain. V gave up 0 bases and J gave up 0 bases, with 9 bases separating them. CDR3 length: 15 amino acids. Per germline, CDR1 MNHNY and CDR2 SVGAGI (reference sequence). CDR3 nucleotide sequence: TGTGCCAGCAGTTACTCGTTAACTAACTCCTACGAGCAGTACTTC. Its translation: CASSYSLTNSYEQYF.

The rearrangement uses TRBV7-2 and TRBJ1-4, with a tentative D call TRBD1 (6 bases). Trimming took off 6 bases at V and 5 bases at J, with 19 bases between the two ends. The CDR3 runs to 16 residues. CDR1 is SGHTA and CDR2 is FQGNSA in the germline V gene. The CDR3 reads CASSPWGGAENEKLFF. Written as DNA, the CDR3 is TGTGCCAGCAGTCCCTGGGGGGGGGCCGAAAATGAAAAACTGTTTTTT.

The chain joins TRBV28 to TRBJ1-4; TRBD1 is a possible D gene (6 bases). Germline V lookup: CDR1 MDHEN, CDR2 SYDVKM. V was pared by 3 bases and J by 7 bases, with 18 bases between. The CDR3 consists of 16 residues. CDR3 sequence reads: CASSFGLGAGTEKLFF. CDR3 sequence (DNA): TGTGCCAGCAGTTTTGGGCTGGGGGCAGGGACTGAAAAACTGTTTTTT.

V usage is TRBV9 and J usage is TRBJ1-3, with 7 bases aligning to TRBD1. The CDR3 length is 14 residues. CDR1 and CDR2 from the germline V gene are SGDLS and YYNGEE. The ends lost 5 bases at V and 7 bases at J; junction bases unmatched: 9. CDR3 in DNA: TGTGCCAGCAGTGAGGACAGGTACGGGAACACCATATATTTT. Translating gives CASSEDRYGNTIYF.

In this sample, this clone turned up a few times. The genes are TRBV19 and TRBJ1-2; D gene unclear. This CDR3 is built from 12 residues. Trimming removed 4 bases at V and 8 bases at J, with 11 bases between. From germline, CDR1 is LNHDA and CDR2 SQIVND (reference sequence). CDR3 in amino acids: CASSKDFKGYTF. In nucleotides, the CDR3 is TGTGCCAGTAGTAAGGACTTCAAGGGCTACACCTTC. The full variable domain, in which reference TRBV19 and TRBJ1-2 provide the parts outside the CDR3, is DGGITQSPKYLFRKEGQNVTLSCEQNLNHDAMYWYRQDPGQGLRLIYYSQIVNDFQKGDIAEGYSVSREKKESFPLTVTSAQKNPTAFYLCASSKDFKGYTFGSGTRLTVV.

This clone showed up just a few times. Other DNA sequences from this sample encode an identical CDR3 as well. The J gene is TRBJ2-7, the V gene TRBV6-5, with a possible D match to TRBD1 (6 bases). V was shortened by 0 bases and J by 1 base, with 10 bases between the two germline ends. Germline V lookup: CDR1 MNHEY, CDR2 SVGAGI. The CDR3 extends over 15 amino acids. For the CDR3, the DNA is TGTGCCAGCAGTTACTCCCTGGACAGTTCCTACGAGCAGTACTTC. Its translation is CASSYSLDSSYEQYF.

The CDR3 spells CASSQEQGNEAFF. CDR3 sequence (DNA): TGCGCCAGCAGCCAGGAACAGGGGAATGAAGCTTTCTTT. The chain uses TRBV4-1 and TRBJ1-1, with 7 bases matching TRBD1. V shed 3 bases, J shed 7 bases, and the junction held 5 bases outside the gene matches. Germline V gene data show CDR1 as MGHRA and CDR2 as YSYEKL. CDR3 length equals 13 residues.

The rearrangement links TRBV18 to TRBJ2-3; 7 nucleotides agree with TRBD1. The CDR3 is 15 amino acids. Germline CDR1 is KGHSH and CDR2 is LQKENI. V was clipped by 5 bases and J by 3 bases; unmatched bases: 8. DNA for the CDR3: TGTGCCAGCTCAACAGACAGGGAAAAGACAGATACGCAGTATTTT. Residues: CASSTDREKTDTQYF. The full variable domain, rest sourced from reference TRBV18 and TRBJ2-3, is NAGVMQNPRHLVRRRGQEARLRCSPMKGHSHVYWYRQLPEEGLKFMVYLQKENIIDESGMPKERFSAEFPKEGPSILRIQQVVRGDSAAYFCASSTDREKTDTQYFGPGTRLTVL.

The rearrangement links TRBV5-1 to TRBJ1-4; D unresolved. CDR1 and CDR2 (germline): SGHRS, YFSETQ. V gave up 3 bases and J gave up 8 bases, with 17 bases separating them. The CDR3 extends over 15 amino acids. CDR3 nucleotides: TGCGCCAGCAGCTCCTCTGGAGCGGGAACGGAAAAACTGTTTTTT. This translates into CASSSSGAGTEKLFF.

This clone was observed a single time. Written as DNA, the CDR3 is TGTGCCAGCAGCTTTGTTCAGGGGGGCACTCAGAGCTCCTACAATGAGCAGTTCTTC. Its translation is CASSFVQGGTQSSYNEQFF. The chain carries TRBV11-2 and TRBJ2-1, with D perhaps matching TRBD1 (7 bases). The germline gives CDR1 SGHAT, CDR2 FQNNGV. CDR3 size: 19 residues. V lost 3 bases and J lost 0, with 21 bases in between.

The chain joins TRBV5-6 to TRBJ2-7, with TRBD1 matching 8 bases. V lost 4 bases, J lost 3 bases, and 9 bases stayed unmatched. This CDR3 region has 15 residues. Germline CDR1 is SGHDT and CDR2 is YYEEEE. CDR3 amino acids: CASSLGGRGHYEQYF. The CDR3 nucleotides are TGTGCCAGCAGCCTCGGAGGCAGGGGGCACTACGAGCAGTACTTC.

The chain recombines TRBV18 with TRBJ2-1; a weak D match, TRBD2 (6 bases). Germline CDR1 is KGHSH and CDR2 is LQKENI. V lost 0 bases and J 0 bases, leaving 9 bases between the germline ends. The CDR3 loop spans 16 amino acids. The CDR3 region is CASSPPRGSSYNEQFF. For the CDR3, the DNA is TGTGCCAGCTCACCACCGCGGGGATCCTCCTACAATGAGCAGTTCTTC.

The V call is TRBV27, the J call TRBJ2-7; a possible D gene is TRBD1 (6 bases). V dropped 5 bases and J dropped 3 bases, with 14 bases sitting between them. Germline V gene sequence: CDR1 MNHEY, CDR2 SMNVEV (reference sequence). This CDR3 comprises 14 residues. CDR3 in DNA: TGTGCCAGCAGTATAATCAGGGGTGGCTACGAGCAGTACTTC. Its protein is CASSIIRGGYEQYF.